This T cell receptor (beta chain) appears in the sequencing data of a study of CD8 T cells in ankylosing spondylitis. The germline V gene encodes CDR1 SQVTM and CDR2 ANQGSEA. V dropped 3 bases and J dropped 5 bases, with 16 bases sitting between them. This CDR3 comprises 14 residues. One entry per CDR3 protein, called by TCRdb with MiXCR from the 5' RACE reads. The sample records 300,000 to 350,000 distinct CDR3 sequences, less than 25% being singletons. Findings and caveats of the study: In the blood and synovial fluid of reactive arthritis, some motif variants had been previously reported. Clones linked to the disease showed a CD8+ phenotype. They occurred at relatively low frequencies in peripheral blood. Significantly higher representation of disease-linked clones was reported for matched ankylosing spondylitis synovial fluid. There was a TCR beta motif, made of fewer than 10 highly homologous variants, that appeared characteristic of ankylosing spondylitis blood.

Of note for this clonotype: The antigen remains undetermined.

Sequences were obtained from blood, either unsorted or a sorted T cell fraction (not recorded which). The source is a female donor with ankylosing spondylitis or in good health (not recorded which). The chain carries TRBV29-1 and TRBJ1-2; possibly TRBD1 for D (6 bases). This CDR3 is CSVELGKGGYGYTF. DNA of the CDR3: TGCAGCGTTGAGTTAGGGAAAGGGGGTTATGGCTACACCTTC.